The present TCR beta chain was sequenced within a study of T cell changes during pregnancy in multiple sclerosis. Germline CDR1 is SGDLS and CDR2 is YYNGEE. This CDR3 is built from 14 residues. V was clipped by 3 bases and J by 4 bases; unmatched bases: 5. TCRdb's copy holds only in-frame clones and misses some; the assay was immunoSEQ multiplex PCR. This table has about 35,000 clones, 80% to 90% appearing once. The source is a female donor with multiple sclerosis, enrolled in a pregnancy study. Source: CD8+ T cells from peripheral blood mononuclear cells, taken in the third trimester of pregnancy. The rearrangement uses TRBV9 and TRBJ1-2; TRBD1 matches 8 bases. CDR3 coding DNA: TGTGCCAGCAGCGCGACAGGGGCGGCCTATGGCTACACCTTC. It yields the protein CASSATGAAYGYTF. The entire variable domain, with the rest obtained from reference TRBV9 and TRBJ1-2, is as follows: DSGVTQTPKHLITATGQRVTLRCSPRSGDLSVYWYQQSLDQGLQFLIQYYNGEERAKGNILERFSAQQFPDLHSELNLSSLELGDSALYFCASSATGAAYGYTFGSGTRLTVV.